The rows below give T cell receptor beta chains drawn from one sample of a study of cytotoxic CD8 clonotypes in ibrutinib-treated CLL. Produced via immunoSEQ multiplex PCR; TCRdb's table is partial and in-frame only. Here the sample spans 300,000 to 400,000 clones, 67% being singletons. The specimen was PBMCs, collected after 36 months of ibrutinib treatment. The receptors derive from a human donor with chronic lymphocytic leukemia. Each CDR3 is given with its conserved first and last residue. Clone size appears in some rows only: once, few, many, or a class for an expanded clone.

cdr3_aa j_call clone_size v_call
CASSQTTHGYTF TRBJ1-2 - TRBV28
CASSAGKWDYGYTF TRBJ1-2 - TRBV9
CASRQQGVNQPQHF TRBJ1-5 - TRBV6-5
CASSPGGEANYGYTF TRBJ1-2 - TRBV18
CASSLSPANNEQFF TRBJ2-1 - TRBV7-2
CASRPGTYYGYTF TRBJ1-2 few TRBV5-1
CASSPGTLSYNEQFF TRBJ2-1 - TRBV25-1
CASSQDASRRNIQYF TRBJ2-4 few TRBV4-1
CASSDPRVGETQYF TRBJ2-5 - TRBV25-1
CSVARDNTGELFF TRBJ2-2 few TRBV29-1
CASSSRQGTYEQYF TRBJ2-7 - TRBV11-2
CASSLVPSGGHETQYF TRBJ2-5 - TRBV7-2
CASSHRTGGYEQYF TRBJ2-7 - TRBV4-1
CASSLAPPSLAGGSYEQYF TRBJ2-7 - TRBV7-2
CASSLRTSGTYNEQFF TRBJ2-1 - TRBV19
CASSQGPTNYGYTF TRBJ1-2 - TRBV4-1
CASSLSYATSYNEQFF TRBJ2-1 - TRBV7-2
CASSLASNTEAFF TRBJ1-1 few TRBV5-1
CASSYFTAGPVTEAFF TRBJ1-1 - TRBV6-5
CATRLRQNNQPQHF TRBJ1-5 once TRBV10-3
CASSPRPGTDFYEQYF TRBJ2-7 - TRBV7-8
CASSLSVGRSPYEQYF TRBJ2-7 - TRBV7-2
CASSLSSVLQFF TRBJ2-1 once TRBV5-6
CASSVLDRQETQYF TRBJ2-5 - TRBV25-1
CASSRDRGDTQYF TRBJ2-3 - TRBV7-2
CASSQRAGQTYEQYF TRBJ2-7 - TRBV23-1
CASSIGVGWNSPLHF TRBJ1-6 - TRBV7-3
CASNIGEGGYTF TRBJ1-2 - TRBV2
CASRVRGGNYGYTF TRBJ1-2 - TRBV28
CAISGTGQETQYF TRBJ2-5 - TRBV10-3
CASSSPRVGSDTEAFF TRBJ1-1 - TRBV28
CASRHSPSDSYNEQFF TRBJ2-1 - TRBV6-6
CASTSRGLETQYF TRBJ2-5 - TRBV11-2
CASSSTSYRVVYYGYTF TRBJ1-2 - TRBV7-2
CASSLVWGSEAFF TRBJ1-1 - TRBV7-9
CASSRGQNTEAFF TRBJ1-1 - TRBV7-9
CASSYGSSYAGELFF TRBJ2-2 - TRBV6-5
CASSLWVTSGSNETQYF TRBJ2-5 few TRBV7-2
CASSLTRGQGQETQYF TRBJ2-5 - TRBV5-1
CSVRDGIYGYTF TRBJ1-2 few TRBV29-1
CASTPGLPWGYTF TRBJ1-2 - TRBV2
CASSYRDTQYF TRBJ2-3 few TRBV14
CATPGSGKGRYEQYF TRBJ2-7 few TRBV28
CASSQGSFTGTQYF TRBJ2-5 - TRBV4-1
CSLSRNEKLFF TRBJ1-4 - TRBV20-1